This T cell receptor (beta chain) was recorded in a study of beta chain features in type 1 diabetes. Study context: Age and gender were similar between patients and healthy donors, as were cell yields. Whole-study results and caveats: Shortening of TCRB CDR3s, moderate but significant, appeared in all four CD4+ subsets of Type 1 diabetes patients. Fewer insertions but more deletions were seen at VDJ junctions in type 1 diabetes patients.

The study reverse transcribed the entire isolated RNA, so it sequenced expressed TCRB transcripts. Assay used: immunoSEQ multiplex PCR; TCRdb lists only in-frame clones, some missing. The profile shows fewer than 400,000 clones, 7.5% to 9% of them singletons. Per the germline V gene, CDR1 is SGHTA and CDR2 is FQGTGA. The CDR3 contains 15 residues. V was clipped by 4 bases and J by 4 bases, with 14 bases between them. The authors took one heparinised blood draw, averaging roughly 100 mL, from each donor. This clone was seen a few times. Its target is not known. Sequenced sample: central memory CD4+ T cells from blood. V is TRBV7-3 and J is TRBJ2-1; D not resolved. The clonotype originates from a woman aged 18-29 years in good health. In DNA form, the CDR3 reads TGTGCCAGCAGCTCTCTTCCGGGCCTGTACAATGAGCAGTTCTTC. Residues: CASSSLPGLYNEQFF.